Given below is one T cell receptor beta chain in context. Its antigen is unknown. This sample is drawn from a study of T cell clones after liver transplantation. Study context: Post-transplant blood was tracked for graft-donor-reactive T cell clones identified in a pre-transplant mixed lymphocyte reaction. Tolerance: complete withdrawal held at least one year, liver enzymes staying within twice normal.

Only in-frame clones appear in the TCRdb table, and some are missing; sequencing was by immunoSEQ multiplex PCR. Of some 110,000 clones in the sample, 90% were seen once. Trimming cost V 3 bases and J 2 bases; bases outside gene matches: 3. Germline V gene data show CDR1 as MDHEN and CDR2 as SYDVKM. CDR3 length: 15 amino acids. Study conclusions and caveats: Compared with third party-reactive sequences, donor-reactive ones declined more, independent of withdrawal success. In most of the 8 subjects, circulating graft-donor-reactive CD4 TCRbeta sequences fell significantly after transplant.

Sequencing was performed on CD4+ T cells from blood, taken 12 months after liver transplant. The chain carries TRBV28 and TRBJ1-2, with 10 bases that match TRBD1. The sequence was collected from a human patient who received a liver transplant. Some T cells may be provided by the graft donor. This CDR3 reads CASSFTDRGNYGYTF. CDR3 coding DNA: TGTGCCAGCAGTTTCACGGACAGGGGGAACTATGGCTACACCTTC.